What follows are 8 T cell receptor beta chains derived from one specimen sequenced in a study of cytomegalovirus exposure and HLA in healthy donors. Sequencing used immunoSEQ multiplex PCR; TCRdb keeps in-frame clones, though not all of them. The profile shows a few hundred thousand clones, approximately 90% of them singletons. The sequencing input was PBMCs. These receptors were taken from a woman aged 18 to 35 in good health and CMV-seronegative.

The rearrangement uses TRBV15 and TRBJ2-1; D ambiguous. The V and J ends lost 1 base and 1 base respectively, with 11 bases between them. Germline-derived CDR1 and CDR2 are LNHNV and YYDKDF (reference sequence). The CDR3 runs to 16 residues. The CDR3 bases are TGTGCCACCAGCAGAGGCGGCGGTGCTTCCTACAATGAGCAGTTCTTC. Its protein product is CATSRGGGASYNEQFF.

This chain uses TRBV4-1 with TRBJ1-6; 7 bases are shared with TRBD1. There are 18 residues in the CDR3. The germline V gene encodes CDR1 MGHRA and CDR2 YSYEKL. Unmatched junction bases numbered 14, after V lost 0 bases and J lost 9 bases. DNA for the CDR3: TGCGCCAGCAGCCAAGATCTGGGGGGACAGTTAATGTTTTCACCCCTCCACTTT. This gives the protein CASSQDLGGQLMFSPLHF.

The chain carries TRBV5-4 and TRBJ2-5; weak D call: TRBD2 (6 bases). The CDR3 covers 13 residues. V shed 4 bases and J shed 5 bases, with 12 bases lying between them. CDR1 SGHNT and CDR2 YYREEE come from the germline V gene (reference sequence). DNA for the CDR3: TGTGCCAGCAGCCCGGGGGATGAGGAGACCCAGTACTTC. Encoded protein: CASSPGDEETQYF.

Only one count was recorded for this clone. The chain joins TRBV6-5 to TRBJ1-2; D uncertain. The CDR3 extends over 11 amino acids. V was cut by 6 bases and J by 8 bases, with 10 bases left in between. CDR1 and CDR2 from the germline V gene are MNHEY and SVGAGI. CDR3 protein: CASSIRRGYTF. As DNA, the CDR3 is TGTGCCAGCAGCATCAGGCGCGGCTACACCTTC.

DNA for the CDR3: TGTGCCAGCAGCTTGGAGGAGGCCCCTAACTACGAGCAGTACTTC. Translating gives CASSLEEAPNYEQYF. This rearrangement joins TRBV7-2 to TRBJ2-7; D is possibly TRBD2 (5 bases). V lost 3 bases to trimming and J lost 3 bases, with 15 bases between them. This CDR3 has 15 amino acids. The germline CDR1 and CDR2 sequences are SGHTA and FQGNSA.

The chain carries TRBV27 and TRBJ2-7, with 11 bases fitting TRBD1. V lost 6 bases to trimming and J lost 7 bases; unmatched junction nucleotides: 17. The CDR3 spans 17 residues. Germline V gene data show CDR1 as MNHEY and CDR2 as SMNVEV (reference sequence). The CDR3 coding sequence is TGTGCCAGCAGCGTTAGTATTGTGGGGGACAGGGGGAAAGAGCAGTACTTC. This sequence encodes CASSVSIVGDRGKEQYF.

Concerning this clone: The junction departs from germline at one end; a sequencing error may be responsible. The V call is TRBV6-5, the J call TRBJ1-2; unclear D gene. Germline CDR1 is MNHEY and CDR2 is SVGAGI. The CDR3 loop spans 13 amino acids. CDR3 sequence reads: CASSPQINMKTNF. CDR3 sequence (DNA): TGTGCCAGCAGTCCCCAGATTAACATGAAAACGAACTTC.

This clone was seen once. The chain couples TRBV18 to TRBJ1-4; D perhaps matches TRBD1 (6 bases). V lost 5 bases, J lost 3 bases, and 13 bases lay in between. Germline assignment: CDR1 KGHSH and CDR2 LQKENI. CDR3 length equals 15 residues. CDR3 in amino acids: CASSEPDSPNEKLFF. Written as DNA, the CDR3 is TGTGCCAGCTCAGAACCGGACAGCCCTAATGAAAAACTGTTTTTT.